These 27 T cell receptor beta chains were sequenced from one sample in a study of post-analysis software for immune sequencing data. Study-level results: Controls showed lower frequencies than patients for a handful of TRBV segments, and TRBV5-6, TRBV5-1 and TRBV20-1 were among these.

Antigens for these TCRs are unknown. The TCR beta cDNA libraries carried unique molecular identifiers. TCRdb used MiXCR to reprocess the PCR reads, holding one entry per CDR3 protein. In the table there are hundreds of thousands of distinct CDR3 sequences, roughly 29% of which are singletons. The material sequenced was blood. These receptor sequences come from a girl aged 5-17 years with multiple sclerosis.

This clonotype was observed a single time. The CDR3 DNA reads TGTGCCAGCAGCCAAGGCCCGGCGGGATATCACCAGTTCTTC. Protein product: CASSQGPAGYHQFF. V gene TRBV3-1 combines with J gene TRBJ2-1, with D perhaps matching TRBD2 (6 bases). The CDR3 is 14 amino acids. The V gene lost 1 base and the J gene lost 13 bases, with 17 bases spanning the gap. Germline CDR1 is LGHDT and CDR2 is YNNKEL (reference sequence).

This clonotype turned up a few times. The chain has TRBV5-5 and TRBJ1-5; 8 positions agree with TRBD1. After removal of 3 bases from V and 3 bases from J, the junction contained 5 bases not matched to a gene. Germline assignment: CDR1 SGHKS and CDR2 YYEKEE (reference sequence). This CDR3 has 15 amino acids. This chain's CDR3 is CASSWTGYDNQPQHF. The CDR3 coding sequence is TGTGCCAGCAGCTGGACAGGGTACGACAATCAGCCCCAGCATTTT.

This clonotype was picked up a small number of times. The chain couples TRBV20-1 to TRBJ2-1, with D perhaps TRBD2 (6 bases). V was trimmed by 3 bases and J by 6 bases, leaving 15 bases between them. Germline V CDR1 and CDR2: DFQATT, SNEGSKA (reference sequence). The CDR3 contains 14 residues. CDR3 protein: CSASPPGDRNEQFF. In DNA form, the CDR3 reads TGCAGTGCTAGTCCTCCGGGGGACCGCAATGAGCAGTTCTTC.

The chain links TRBV27 to TRBJ2-2; 11 bases are shared with TRBD1. Unmatched junction bases numbered 9, after V lost 3 bases and J lost 6 bases. CDR3 length: 17 amino acids. Per the germline V gene, CDR1 is MNHEY and CDR2 is SMNVEV (reference sequence). CDR3: CASSFAWTGGSAGELFF. The CDR3 nucleotides are TGTGCCAGCAGTTTTGCTTGGACAGGGGGCTCCGCCGGGGAGCTGTTTTTT.

The chain couples TRBV27 to TRBJ2-5, with TRBD2 matching over 7 bases. This CDR3 spans 17 amino acids. The J segment lost 5 bases and the V segment lost 5 bases, leaving 17 bases of the junction unmatched. In germline, CDR1 is MNHEY, CDR2 SMNVEV (reference sequence). The CDR3 loop reads CASSRFGGLVGMETQYF. The DNA of the CDR3 is TGTGCCAGCAGTCGTTTCGGAGGACTAGTGGGGATGGAGACCCAGTACTTC.

At least ten counts were recorded for this clonotype. J is TRBJ2-3 and V is TRBV7-2, with D unresolved. Looked up from germline, CDR1 is SGHTA and CDR2 is FQGNSA. Between the trimmed V and J ends, which lost 2 bases and 2 bases, there was a span of 14 bases. The CDR3 covers 16 residues. The CDR3 DNA reads TGTGCCAGCAGCTTACCAACCATTATCAACACAGATACGCAGTATTTT. Its translation is CASSLPTIINTDTQYF.

This clonotype was picked up a small number of times. The gene calls are TRBV5-1 and TRBJ2-1, with D perhaps assigned TRBD1 or TRBD2 (5 bases each). This CDR3 has 11 amino acids. V lost 7 bases and J 7 bases, leaving 9 bases between the germline ends. From germline, CDR1 is SGHRS and CDR2 YFSETQ. DNA for the CDR3: TGCGCCAGCGGGGACGGGAATGAGCAGTTCTTC. It encodes CASGDGNEQFF.

This rearrangement joins TRBV7-2 to TRBJ2-7; 11 bases are shared with TRBD2. With 5 bases clipped from V and 6 bases from J, the junction kept 18 bases outside the gene matches. This CDR3 has 18 residues. Germline V gives CDR1 SGHTA, CDR2 FQGNSA. This CDR3 is CASSLLTSGGFFPGEQYF. In DNA form, the CDR3 reads TGTGCCAGCAGCCTTCTCACTAGCGGGGGCTTTTTCCCAGGCGAGCAGTACTTC.

This clonotype has only a few counts. V gene TRBV28 combines with J gene TRBJ1-2; D not resolved. The V gene's germline CDR1 is MDHEN and CDR2 SYDVKM. The CDR3 contains 14 residues. V shed 8 bases and J shed 8 bases, with 21 bases lying between them. The CDR3 DNA reads TGTGCCAGCGCGGCGGCTCTCCGCTGGGCAGGCTACACCTTC. It encodes CASAAALRWAGYTF.

In its sample, this clonotype was seen a few times. CDR3: CASSYTGQGDEKLFF. The CDR3 bases are TGTGCCAGCAGTTACACTGGACAGGGGGATGAAAAACTGTTTTTT. This chain uses TRBV6-5 with TRBJ1-4, with 10 positions matching TRBD1. After removal of 2 bases from V and 6 bases from J, the junction contained 3 bases not matched to a gene. This CDR3 is 15 amino acids long. Germline lookup yields CDR1 MNHEY and CDR2 SVGAGI.

The chain carries TRBV20-1 and TRBJ2-5, with D uncertain. CDR3 length: 12 amino acids. Deletions cut 6 bases from V and 5 bases from J, with 13 bases between. Germline V CDR1 and CDR2: DFQATT, SNEGSKA (reference sequence). The CDR3 here is CSAKMGSETQYF. The CDR3 DNA sequence: TGCAGTGCCAAAATGGGGTCGGAGACCCAGTACTTC.

This clonotype was seen only a few times. This CDR3 is CASSPWEGDGYTF. CDR3 sequence (DNA): TGTGCCAGCAGCCCGTGGGAGGGGGATGGCTACACCTTC. The chain combines TRBV7-2 with TRBJ1-2, with D tentatively TRBD1 (6 bases). Trimming stripped 5 bases from V and 6 bases from J, with 13 bases between. CDR1 and CDR2 from the germline V gene are SGHTA and FQGNSA. The length of the CDR3 is 13 residues.

This clonotype was observed many times. The rearrangement uses TRBV28 and TRBJ2-3, with D unclear. The CDR3 runs 16 residues. Germline V gene lookup returns CDR1 MDHEN and CDR2 SYDVKM. Trimming shortened V by 5 bases and J by 0 bases, and 15 bases separated the two germline ends. CDR3: CASSPTDGFSTDTQYF. CDR3 sequence (DNA): TGTGCCAGCAGTCCGACCGACGGGTTTAGCACAGATACGCAGTATTTT.

The J gene is TRBJ2-3, the V gene TRBV28; 12 bases are shared with TRBD1. The CDR3 loop spans 15 amino acids. The germline gives CDR1 MDHEN, CDR2 SYDVKM. J was trimmed by 6 bases and V by 6 bases; bases with no gene match: 7. In DNA form, the CDR3 reads TGTGCCAGCAGCCCGCCGGGGACAGGGGGCGATACGCAGTATTTT. Translated: CASSPPGTGGDTQYF.

J is TRBJ2-3 and V is TRBV20-1; 8 nucleotides match TRBD2. V trimming: 2 bases; J trimming: 0 bases; junction bases outside the gene matches: 7. Germline CDR1 is DFQATT and CDR2 is SNEGSKA (reference sequence). There are 16 residues in the CDR3. This chain's CDR3 is CSARTASGFSTDTQYF. CDR3 coding DNA: TGCAGTGCTAGAACGGCTAGCGGGTTCAGCACAGATACGCAGTATTTT.

This clonotype showed up many times. The rearrangement joins TRBV10-3 to TRBJ2-7, with D tentatively TRBD2 (5 bases). The V gene's germline CDR1 is ENHRY and CDR2 SYGVKD. With 4 bases removed from V and 2 bases from J, the gap between germline ends came to 15 bases. The CDR3 is 15 residues long. The CDR3 spells CAISAIRTGTYEQYF. As DNA, the CDR3 is TGTGCCATCAGTGCAATACGGACTGGGACCTACGAGCAGTACTTC.

The V call is TRBV21-1, the J call TRBJ2-7; the table's D call, TRBD2, was not checked against the DNA. TRBV21-1 is marked as a pseudogene. The CDR3 has 16 residues. The CDR3 reads CASSKGGTSGSSEQYF. The CDR3 region has the DNA TGTGCCAGCAGCAAAGGCGGGACTAGCGGGAGTAGCGAGCAGTACTTC.

This chain uses TRBV6-1 with TRBJ1-4, with 12 nucleotides matching TRBD1. The CDR3 runs to 14 residues. The ends lost 6 bases at V and 7 bases at J; junction bases unmatched: 3. Germline V CDR1 and CDR2: MNHNS, SASEGT. The CDR3 sequence: CASRGTGGTEKLFF. CDR3 DNA sequence: TGTGCCAGCAGGGGGACAGGGGGCACTGAAAAACTGTTTTTT.

Only a few counts were recorded for this clonotype. This rearrangement joins TRBV28 to TRBJ1-5; D is unclear. The CDR3 runs 12 residues. Germline lookup yields CDR1 MDHEN and CDR2 SYDVKM. V was clipped by 6 bases and J by 4 bases, with 7 bases between them. In nucleotides, the CDR3 is TGTGCCAGCAGCTCTGTAAATCAGCCCCAGCATTTT. Translation: CASSSVNQPQHF.

The chain uses TRBV12-3 or TRBV12-4 and TRBJ2-2; D might be TRBD1 or TRBD2, each matching 6 bases. This CDR3 contains 15 residues. Trimming removed 6 bases at V and 1 base at J, with 12 bases between. The CDR3 bases are TGTGCCAGCAGGCCTGAGGGGGGGAACACCGGGGAGCTGTTTTTT. Translation: CASRPEGGNTGELFF.

This clonotype came up a few times. The genes are TRBV2 and TRBJ2-5, with D perhaps assigned TRBD1 or TRBD2 (5 bases each). The CDR3 length is 13 residues. Germline V gives CDR1 SNHLY, CDR2 FYNNEI. The V and J ends lost 6 bases and 5 bases respectively, with 13 bases between them. Here the CDR3 reads CASRGDVLETQYF. CDR3 in DNA: TGTGCCAGCAGGGGGGACGTCTTGGAGACCCAGTACTTC.

The sample holds many counts of this clonotype. The V and J genes are TRBV29-1 and TRBJ2-1; the match to TRBD2 covers 10 bases. The V segment lost 7 bases and the J segment 6 bases; nucleotides outside the gene matches: 9. CDR3 length: 14 residues. CDR1 is SQVTM and CDR2 is ANQGSEA in the germline V gene. The CDR3, as DNA: TGCAGCGCCCTAGCGGGAGTGGGGCGCAATGAGCAGTTCTTC. Its translation: CSALAGVGRNEQFF.

This clonotype was seen a few times. V and J are TRBV6-5 and TRBJ1-1; 7 nucleotides line up with TRBD1. Germline V gives CDR1 MNHEY, CDR2 SVGAGI. J was trimmed by 5 bases and V by 4 bases; bases with no gene match: 13. The CDR3 has 16 residues. The CDR3 bases are TGTGCCAGCAGTTCAACACTGAGACAGGGCCGAACTGAAGCTTTCTTT. As protein: CASSSTLRQGRTEAFF.

The chain joins TRBV20-1 to TRBJ2-2; the D gene could be TRBD1 or TRBD2 (5 bases each). Trimming shortened V by 6 bases and J by 4 bases, and 15 bases separated the two germline ends. Germline CDR1 and CDR2: DFQATT and SNEGSKA (reference sequence). CDR3 length: 14 amino acids. This CDR3 reads CSAAWGLGTGELFF. The CDR3 DNA reads as TGCAGTGCGGCATGGGGGTTGGGCACCGGGGAGCTGTTTTTT.

A note on this clonotype: Mismatch with germline at one junction end may stem from a read error. This chain connects TRBV4-3 to TRBJ1-2, with D unresolved. The germline V gene encodes CDR1 LGHNA and CDR2 YSLEER. The length of the CDR3 is 13 residues. CDR3: CASGQEIHYGYTF. CDR3 coding DNA: TGCGCCAGCGGCCAAGAGATACACTATGGCTACACCTTC.

V and J are TRBV28 and TRBJ2-1; 11 bases line up with TRBD2. Trimming cost V 7 bases and J 4 bases; bases outside gene matches: 6. The germline CDR1 and CDR2 sequences are MDHEN and SYDVKM. The CDR3 is 15 amino acids. CDR3 coding DNA: TGTGCCAGCACGAGTTCTAGCGGGGGGTACAATGAGCAGTTCTTC. This sequence encodes CASTSSSGGYNEQFF.

This chain uses TRBV2 with TRBJ2-3; a weak D match, TRBD1 (6 bases). With 9 bases removed from V and 2 bases from J, the gap between germline ends came to 12 bases. Germline CDR1 and CDR2: SNHLY and FYNNEI. The CDR3 contains 13 residues. The CDR3 here is CASRTAFTDTQYF. DNA for the CDR3: TGTGCCAGTAGGACAGCATTCACAGATACGCAGTATTTT. Full variable domain (outside the CDR3, taken from reference TRBV2 and TRBJ2-3): EPEVTQTPSHQVTQMGQEVILRCVPISNHLYFYWYRQILGQKVEFLVSFYNNEISEKSEIFDDQFSVERPDGSNFTLKIRSTKLEDSAMYFCASRTAFTDTQYFGPGTRLTVL.